This TCR beta chain derives from a study of shared clonotypes between healthy human individuals. Study-level results: With a handful of donors compared, around 5.4% of naive CD4 clonotypes were shared. In contrast to clonotypes shared by all four donors, non-shared clonotypes had lower generation probabilities.

Repertoires were generated with immunoSEQ multiplex PCR, while TCRdb's copy carries only in-frame clones and drops some. The table records 550,000 to 750,000 clones, 90% to 95% of them present only once. Selected positively for CCR7 and CD45RO-negative, naive CD8 cells excluded terminally differentiated effector memory CD45RA+ cells. HIV-negative, healthy adults without recent acute infections or vaccinations were the donors. Concerning this clone itself: Its antigen is undetermined.

Germline-derived CDR1 and CDR2 are LNHNV and YYDKDF (reference sequence). V shed 3 bases, J shed 7 bases, and the junction held 3 bases outside the gene matches. CDR3 size: 14 residues. The rearrangement uses TRBV15 and TRBJ1-4, with 9 bases that match TRBD1. This receptor was taken from a young man in good health. Sequencing used naive CD8+ T cells sorted from blood. This CDR3 is CATSSGTGLEKLFF. The DNA of the CDR3 is TGTGCCACCAGCAGCGGGACAGGGCTTGAAAAACTGTTTTTT.